These T cell receptor beta chains were read from a single sample in a study of cytomegalovirus exposure and HLA in healthy donors. Data came from immunoSEQ multiplex PCR; TCRdb stores just in-frame clones and leaves some out. This table has about 140,000 clones, about 84% appearing once. The sequenced material came from PBMCs. These receptor sequences come from a man aged 45-65 years in good health and CMV-seronegative. The CDR3 runs from the conserved cysteine through the conserved F or W. D genes are given only for firm matches. Rows give clone size only sometimes, using once, few, many, or a class for an expanded clone.

V,D,size,length,J,CDR3,DNA
TRBV5-1,TRBD2,once,16,TRBJ2-3,CASSPTPGLAGDTQYF,TGCGCCAGCAGCCCCACTCCAGGACTAGCGGGAGATACGCAGTATTTT
TRBV7-2,NA,NA,14,TRBJ1-3,CASSLARVGNTIYF,TGTGCCAGCAGCTTAGCCAGGGTTGGAAACACCATATATTTT
TRBV2,NA,NA,14,TRBJ2-3,CASSVDTFTDTQYF,TGTGCCAGCAGTGTAGACACTTTCACAGATACGCAGTATTTT
TRBV29-1,TRBD2,NA,15,TRBJ2-7,CSVEASSGKLYEQYF,TGCAGCGTTGAAGCGTCTAGCGGGAAACTCTACGAGCAGTACTTC
TRBV15,TRBD2,NA,19,TRBJ2-1,CATSRSGLAGGKGYNEQFF,TGTGCCACCAGCAGATCGGGACTAGCGGGAGGGAAGGGGTACAATGAGCAGTTCTTC
TRBV7-9,TRBD1,NA,15,TRBJ1-2,CASSLNPGQGVGYTF,TGTGCCAGCAGTCTAAACCCGGGACAGGGGGTTGGCTACACCTTC
TRBV6-1,NA,NA,14,TRBJ2-5,CASSTSSYQETQYF,TGTGCCAGCAGCACTAGCTCGTACCAAGAGACCCAGTACTTC
TRBV10-1,NA,few,11,TRBJ2-6,CALSGANVLTF,TGCGCTCTTTCTGGGGCCAACGTCCTGACTTTC
TRBV19,TRBD1,NA,17,TRBJ1-2,CASSPRQGSSKNYGYTF,TGTGCCAGTAGTCCGAGACAGGGGAGTAGCAAAAACTATGGCTACACCTTC
TRBV6-1,NA,NA,12,TRBJ1-6,CASSERDSPLHF,TGTGCCAGCAGTGAACGGGATTCACCCCTCCACTTT
TRBV7-8,TRBD1,NA,14,TRBJ1-1,CASSKRQGVSEAFF,TGTGCCAGCAGCAAAAGACAGGGTGTATCTGAAGCTTTCTTT
TRBV6-5,NA,NA,15,TRBJ1-6,CASSYEPNSNSPLHF,TGTGCCAGCAGTTATGAGCCAAATTCAAATTCACCCCTCCACTTT
TRBV6-1,TRBD1,NA,15,TRBJ2-2,CASTDQGADTGELFF,TGTGCCAGCACCGATCAGGGGGCTGACACCGGGGAGCTGTTTTTT
TRBV2,TRBD2,few,15,TRBJ2-3,CASSGTSTRTDTQYF,TGTGCCAGCAGCGGGACTAGCACTCGCACAGATACGCAGTATTTT
TRBV6-1,NA,NA,15,TRBJ2-6,CASTRPGAGANVLTF,TGTGCCAGCACACGTCCGGGGGCTGGGGCCAACGTCCTGACTTTC
TRBV4-1,NA,NA,15,TRBJ2-3,CASSQEGQHTDTQYF,TGCGCCAGCAGCCAAGAGGGACAACACACAGATACGCAGTATTTT
TRBV5-4,TRBD2,NA,14,TRBJ2-2,CASSSGSNTGELFF,TGTGCCAGCTCTAGCGGGAGTAACACCGGGGAGCTGTTTTTT
TRBV5-6,NA,NA,14,TRBJ2-7,CASSWGTGLRKQYF,TGTGCCAGCAGCTGGGGAACAGGATTACGGAAGCAGTACTTC
TRBV19,TRBD1,NA,20,TRBJ2-6,CASSITYLGQGFSGANVLTF,TGTGCCAGTAGTATAACTTATTTGGGACAGGGGTTCTCTGGGGCCAACGTCCTGACTTTC
TRBV28,TRBD1,NA,13,TRBJ1-2,CASSFRGARGYTF,TGTGCCAGCAGTTTCAGGGGGGCGCGTGGCTACACCTTC
TRBV21-1,NA,NA,18,TRBJ1-1,CASTINGQGAFMNTEAFF,TGTGCCAGCACCATCAACGGGCAGGGGGCGTTCATGAACACTGAAGCTTTCTTT
TRBV9,TRBD2,NA,14,TRBJ2-1,CASSPSAGDNEQFF,TGTGCCAGCAGCCCCTCTGCGGGGGACAATGAGCAGTTCTTC
TRBV27,NA,NA,17,TRBJ1-5,CASSTVRGGDSNQPQHF,TGTGCCAGCAGTACCGTCCGGGGGGGGGATAGCAATCAGCCCCAGCATTTT
TRBV10-2,TRBD1,NA,14,TRBJ2-2,CASAQGAHTGELFF,TGCGCCAGCGCCCAGGGGGCCCACACCGGGGAGCTGTTTTTT
TRBV4-2,TRBD2,once,15,TRBJ2-1,CASSLLAGGKDEQFF,TGTGCCAGCAGCCTATTAGCGGGGGGGAAGGATGAGCAGTTCTTC
TRBV20-1,NA,NA,11,TRBJ2-7,CSAREAHEQYF,TGCAGTGCTAGAGAGGCCCACGAGCAGTACTTC
TRBV7-8,TRBD1,NA,13,TRBJ1-2,CASSQDRAGGYTF,TGTGCCAGCAGTCAGGACAGGGCTGGTGGCTACACCTTC
TRBV5-6,NA,NA,16,TRBJ2-1,CASSLDIGVAYNEQFF,TGTGCCAGCAGCTTGGATATAGGGGTGGCCTACAATGAGCAGTTCTTC
TRBV4-2,TRBD2,NA,16,TRBJ2-1,CASSQDFTSGYNEQFF,TGTGCCAGCAGCCAAGATTTCACTAGCGGTTACAATGAGCAGTTCTTC
TRBV30,NA,once,12,TRBJ2-5,CAWSVAGETQYF,TGTGCCTGGAGTGTAGCGGGAGAGACCCAGTACTTC
TRBV5-6,TRBD1,few,13,TRBJ2-5,CASLGQDKETQYF,TGTGCCAGCCTTGGACAGGATAAAGAGACCCAGTACTTC
TRBV5-6,TRBD1,NA,13,TRBJ1-2,CASSSTGTYGYTF,TGTGCCAGCAGCTCGACAGGGACTTATGGCTACACCTTC
TRBV15,TRBD2,NA,17,TRBJ2-3,CATSRGGLAGTTDTQYF,TGTGCCACCAGCAGAGGGGGACTAGCGGGGACCACAGATACGCAGTATTTT
TRBV7-8,TRBD1,NA,19,TRBJ1-4,CASSLRGDREVATNEKLFF,TGTGCCAGCAGCTTGCGCGGGGACAGGGAGGTCGCAACTAATGAAAAACTGTTTTTT
TRBV29-1,NA,NA,13,TRBJ1-5,CSVAFTENQPQHF,TGCAGCGTTGCTTTTACAGAAAATCAGCCCCAGCATTTT